What follows describes a single TCR beta chain. Its specificity is not known. Ranging in age from roughly 6 to 90, the donors were healthy Caucasian individuals from Russia. Isolation of PBMCs gave at least 6 million cells per sample. Through a sample-barcoded 5' primer and a J-beta primer mix, a second PCR was run for 7 to 11 cycles. TCRdb processed the 5' RACE reads anew with MiXCR; each CDR3 protein has one entry. The sample has some 780,000 distinct CDR3 sequences, around 50% seen once. The data were taken from a study of blood T cells in healthy people across ages. Findings of the study overall: There were more naive CD4+ cells and higher diversity in long-lived donors than in aged donors.

The sequenced sample was blood. This clonotype originated in a man aged 40-49 years in good health.

Here the CDR3 DNA reads TGTGCCAGCAGTAGGCTCGGAAGCTCCTACGAGCAGTACTTC. Its protein product is CASSRLGSSYEQYF. The chain joins TRBV28 to TRBJ2-7; D gene unclear. Trimming pared 5 bases from V and 0 bases from J, leaving 11 bases between. The CDR3 contains 14 residues. The germline gives CDR1 MDHEN, CDR2 SYDVKM. Combining the CDR3 with reference TRBV28 and TRBJ2-7 gives the whole variable domain DVKVTQSSRYLVKRTGEKVFLECVQDMDHENMFWYRQDPGLGLRLIYFSYDVKMKEKGDIPEGYSVSREKKERFSLILESASTNQTSMYLCASSRLGSSYEQYFGPGTRLTVT.